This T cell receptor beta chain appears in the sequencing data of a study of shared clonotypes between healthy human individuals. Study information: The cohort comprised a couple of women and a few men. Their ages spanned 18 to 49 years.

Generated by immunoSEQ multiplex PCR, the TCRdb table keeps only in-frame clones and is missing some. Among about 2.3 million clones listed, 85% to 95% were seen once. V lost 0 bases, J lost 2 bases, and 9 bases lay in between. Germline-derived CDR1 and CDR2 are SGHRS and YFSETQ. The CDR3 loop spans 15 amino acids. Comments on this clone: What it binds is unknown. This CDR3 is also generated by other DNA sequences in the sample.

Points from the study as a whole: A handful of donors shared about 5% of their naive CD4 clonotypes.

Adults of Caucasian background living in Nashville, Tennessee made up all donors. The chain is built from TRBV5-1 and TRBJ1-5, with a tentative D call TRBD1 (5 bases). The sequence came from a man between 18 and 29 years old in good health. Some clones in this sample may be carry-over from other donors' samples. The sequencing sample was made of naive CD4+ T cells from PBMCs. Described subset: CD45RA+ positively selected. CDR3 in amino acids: CASSLEGLGNQPQHF. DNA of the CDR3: TGCGCCAGCAGCTTGGAGGGGCTGGGCAATCAGCCCCAGCATTTT.